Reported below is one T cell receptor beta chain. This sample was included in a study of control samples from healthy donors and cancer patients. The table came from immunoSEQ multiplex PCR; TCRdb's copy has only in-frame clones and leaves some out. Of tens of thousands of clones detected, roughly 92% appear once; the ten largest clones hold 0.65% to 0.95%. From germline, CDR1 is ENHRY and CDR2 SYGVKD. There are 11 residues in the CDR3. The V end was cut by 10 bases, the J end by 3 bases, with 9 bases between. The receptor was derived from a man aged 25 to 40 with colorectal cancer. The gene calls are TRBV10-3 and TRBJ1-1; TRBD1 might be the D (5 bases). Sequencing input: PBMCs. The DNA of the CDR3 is TGTGCCAGCGGACATCACACTGAAGCTTTCTTT. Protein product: CASGHHTEAFF.